The 10 T cell receptor beta chains below come from one sample, sequenced in a study of cytomegalovirus exposure and HLA in healthy donors. The PCR had 60 Vbeta and 13 Jbeta primers. Measured with immunoSEQ multiplex PCR; TCRdb has only the in-frame clones, and not every one. The sample has around 45,000 clones; 51% are singletons. Sequenced input: PBMCs. These receptors were taken from a man aged 55 to 70 in good health and CMV-seronegative.

In this sample, this clone turned up a few times. The chain uses TRBV5-6 and TRBJ1-4; no firm D call. The CDR3 contains 15 residues. The germline V gene has CDR1 SGHDT and CDR2 YYEEEE. Trimming took off 0 bases at V and 4 bases at J, with 10 bases between the two ends. This CDR3 is CASSLGGSDNEKLFF. DNA of the CDR3: TGTGCCAGCAGCTTGGGAGGGTCGGATAATGAAAAACTGTTTTTT.

The V and J genes are TRBV30 and TRBJ1-2, with D possibly matching TRBD1 (5 bases). CDR1 is GTSNPN and CDR2 is SVGIG in the germline V gene (reference sequence). The CDR3 is 12 residues long. The V end lost 4 bases, the J end lost 4 bases, and 10 bases lay between the germline ends. CDR3 sequence reads: CAWKPQVYGYTF. The CDR3 DNA sequence: TGTGCCTGGAAACCACAGGTCTATGGCTACACCTTC.

V and J are TRBV5-4 and TRBJ1-5; D may be TRBD1 (6 bases). V was cut by 4 bases and J by 8 bases, with 10 bases left in between. Germline CDR1 and CDR2: SGHNT and YYREEE (reference sequence). There are 12 residues in the CDR3. This chain's CDR3 is CASSVRGEPQHF. The CDR3 nucleotides are TGTGCCAGCAGCGTCAGGGGTGAGCCCCAGCATTTT.

The chain recombines TRBV29-1 with TRBJ2-5; tentative D call: TRBD1 (5 bases). The germline V gene encodes CDR1 SQVTM and CDR2 ANQGSEA. Trimming removed 4 bases from V and 2 bases from J, with 8 bases in between. This CDR3 contains 12 residues. DNA for the CDR3: TGCAGCGTTGGACAGAAGCAAGAGACCCAGTACTTC. Protein: CSVGQKQETQYF.

This clone turned up a few times. The chain is built from TRBV11-2 and TRBJ2-1; TRBD2 matches at 8 bases. This CDR3 region has 14 residues. V was clipped by 5 bases and J by 9 bases; unmatched bases: 9. The germline CDR1 and CDR2 sequences are SGHAT and FQNNGV. The CDR3 sequence: CASSSSGRETEQFF. The CDR3 DNA reads as TGTGCCAGCAGCAGCAGCGGGAGAGAGACTGAGCAGTTCTTC. The full variable domain, with the rest looked up from reference TRBV11-2 and TRBJ2-1, is EAGVAQSPRYKIIEKRQSVAFWCNPISGHATLYWYQQILGQGPKLLIQFQNNGVVDDSQLPKDRFSAERLKGVDSTLKIQPAKLEDSAVYLCASSSSGRETEQFFGPGTRLTVL.

This chain links TRBV19 with TRBJ1-1, with D perhaps matching TRBD1 (6 bases). There are 12 residues in the CDR3. V shed 6 bases and J shed 5 bases, with 10 bases lying between them. The germline CDR1 and CDR2 sequences are LNHDA and SQIVND (reference sequence). The CDR3 spells CASSQGMTEAFF. The DNA for the CDR3 is TGTGCCAGTAGCCAGGGGATGACTGAAGCTTTCTTT.

The rearrangement uses TRBV29-1 and TRBJ1-5, with D perhaps matching TRBD1 (6 bases). Trimming removed 6 bases at V and 0 bases at J, with 12 bases between. Per germline, CDR1 SQVTM and CDR2 ANQGSEA. This CDR3 is 14 amino acids long. This CDR3 is CSVDTGNSNQPQHF. The CDR3 region has the DNA TGCAGCGTGGATACAGGGAATAGCAATCAGCCCCAGCATTTT. The variable domain in full, completed from reference TRBV29-1 and TRBJ1-5, reads SAVISQKPSRDICQRGTSLTIQCQVDSQVTMMFWYRQQPGQSLTLIATANQGSEATYESGFVIDKFPISRPNLTFSTLTVSNMSPEDSSIYLCSVDTGNSNQPQHFGDGTRLSIL.

The rearrangement joins TRBV30 to TRBJ2-7; the D gene is possibly TRBD2 (6 bases). From germline, CDR1 is GTSNPN and CDR2 SVGIG (reference sequence). V lost 1 base, J lost 0 bases, and 13 bases lay in between. This CDR3 comprises 15 residues. CDR3 protein: CAWSAAGTSSYEQYF. The CDR3 region has the DNA TGTGCCTGGAGTGCCGCGGGAACGAGCTCCTACGAGCAGTACTTC.

J is TRBJ1-2 and V is TRBV6-1; 10 bases line up with TRBD1. Unmatched junction bases numbered 3, after V lost 5 bases and J lost 9 bases. CDR1 MNHNS and CDR2 SASEGT come from the germline V gene. This CDR3 has 12 amino acids. CDR3 in amino acids: CASSWDRGSYTF. For the CDR3, the DNA is TGTGCCAGCAGTTGGGACAGGGGAAGCTACACCTTC.

This rearrangement joins TRBV10-2 to TRBJ2-7; 7 bases fit TRBD2. V lost 5 bases, J lost 2 bases, and 6 bases stayed unmatched. Looked up from germline, CDR1 is WSHSY and CDR2 is SAAADI. This CDR3 spans 14 amino acids. CDR3 region: CASSLASGAYEQYF. CDR3 sequence (DNA): TGCGCCAGCAGTCTCGCTAGCGGTGCCTACGAGCAGTACTTC.